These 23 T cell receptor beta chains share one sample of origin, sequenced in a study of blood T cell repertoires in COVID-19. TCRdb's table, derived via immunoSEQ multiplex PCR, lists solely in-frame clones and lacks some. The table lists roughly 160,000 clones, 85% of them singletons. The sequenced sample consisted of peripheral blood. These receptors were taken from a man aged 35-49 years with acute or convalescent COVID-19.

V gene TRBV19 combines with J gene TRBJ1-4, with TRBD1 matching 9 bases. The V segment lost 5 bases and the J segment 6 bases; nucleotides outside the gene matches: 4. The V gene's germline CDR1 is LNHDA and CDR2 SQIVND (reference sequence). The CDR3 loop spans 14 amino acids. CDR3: CASSPGDRDEKLFF. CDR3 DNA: TGTGCCAGTAGTCCCGGGGACAGGGATGAAAAACTGTTTTTT.

The CDR3 bases are TGTGCCAGCAGTTACTCGAGACAGGGCGCCGGGGAGCTGTTTTTT. Translation gives CASSYSRQGAGELFF. The chain employs TRBV6-5 and TRBJ2-2, with TRBD1 identical over 7 bases. Germline V CDR1 and CDR2: MNHEY, SVGAGI. The trim removed 0 bases at V and 6 bases at J, leaving 4 bases unmatched. The CDR3 loop spans 15 amino acids.

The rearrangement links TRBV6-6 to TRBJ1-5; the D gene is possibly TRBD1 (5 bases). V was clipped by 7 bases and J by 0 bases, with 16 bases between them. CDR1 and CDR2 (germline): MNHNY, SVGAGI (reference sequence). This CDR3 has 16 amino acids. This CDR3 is CASTRQYDFSNQPQHF. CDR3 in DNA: TGTGCCAGCACCAGACAGTACGACTTTAGCAATCAGCCCCAGCATTTT.

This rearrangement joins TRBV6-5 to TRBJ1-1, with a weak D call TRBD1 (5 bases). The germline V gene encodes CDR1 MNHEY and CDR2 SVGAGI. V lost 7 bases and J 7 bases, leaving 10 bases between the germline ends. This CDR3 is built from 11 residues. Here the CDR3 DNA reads TGTGCCAGCACCTCCGGGGGTGAAGCTTTCTTT. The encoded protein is CASTSGGEAFF.

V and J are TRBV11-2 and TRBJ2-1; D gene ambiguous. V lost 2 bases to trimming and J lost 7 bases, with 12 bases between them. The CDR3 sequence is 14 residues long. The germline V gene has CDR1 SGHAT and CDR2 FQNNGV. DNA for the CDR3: TGTGCCAGCAGCTTAAACTACCGTTTAAATGAGCAGTTCTTC. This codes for CASSLNYRLNEQFF.

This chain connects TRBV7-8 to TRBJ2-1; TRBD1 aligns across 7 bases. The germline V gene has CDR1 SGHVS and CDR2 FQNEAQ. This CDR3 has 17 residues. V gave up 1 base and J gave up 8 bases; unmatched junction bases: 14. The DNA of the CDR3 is TGTGCCAGCAGCTTAGTGCGTTATAGGGGGCTGGTCGATGAGCAGTTCTTC. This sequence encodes CASSLVRYRGLVDEQFF.

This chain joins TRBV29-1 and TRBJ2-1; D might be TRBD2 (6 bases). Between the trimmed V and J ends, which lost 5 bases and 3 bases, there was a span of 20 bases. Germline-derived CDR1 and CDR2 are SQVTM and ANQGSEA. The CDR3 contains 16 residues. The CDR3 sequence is CSVNLAGTGYYNEQFF. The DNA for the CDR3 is TGCAGCGTTAACCTGGCCGGGACTGGCTACTACAATGAGCAGTTCTTC.

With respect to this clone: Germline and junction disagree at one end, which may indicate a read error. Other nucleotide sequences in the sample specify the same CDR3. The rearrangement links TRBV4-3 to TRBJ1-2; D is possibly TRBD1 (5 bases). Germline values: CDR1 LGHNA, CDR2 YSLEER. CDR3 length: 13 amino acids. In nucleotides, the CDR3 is TGCGCCAGCAGCCAAGAGGGCACCTGGGGCTACACTTTC. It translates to CASSQEGTWGYTF.

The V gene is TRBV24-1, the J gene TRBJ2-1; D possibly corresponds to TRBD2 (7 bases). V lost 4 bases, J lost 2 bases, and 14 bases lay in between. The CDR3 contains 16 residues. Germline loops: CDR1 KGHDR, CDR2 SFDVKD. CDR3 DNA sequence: TGTGCCACCAGTGACACAACCGGGGGGCCCTACAATGAGCAGTTCTTC. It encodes CATSDTTGGPYNEQFF.

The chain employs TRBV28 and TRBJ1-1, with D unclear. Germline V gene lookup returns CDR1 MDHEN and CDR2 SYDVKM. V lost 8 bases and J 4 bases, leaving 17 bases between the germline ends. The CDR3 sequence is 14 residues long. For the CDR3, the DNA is TGTGCCAGCTTATCGCGAGCGATGAGCACTGAAGCTTTCTTT. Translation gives CASLSRAMSTEAFF.

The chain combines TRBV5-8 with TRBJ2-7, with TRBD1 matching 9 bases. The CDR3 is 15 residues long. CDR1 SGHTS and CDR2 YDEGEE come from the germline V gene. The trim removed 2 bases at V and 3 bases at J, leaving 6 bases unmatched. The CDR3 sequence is CASSLEGQGLYEQYF. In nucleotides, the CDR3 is TGTGCCAGCAGCTTAGAGGGACAGGGCCTCTACGAGCAGTACTTC.

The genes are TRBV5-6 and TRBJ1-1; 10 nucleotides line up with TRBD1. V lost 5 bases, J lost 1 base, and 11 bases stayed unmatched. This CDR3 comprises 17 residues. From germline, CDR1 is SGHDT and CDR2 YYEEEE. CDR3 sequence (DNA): TGTGCCAGCAGGCCTAGGGGGACAGGGGCTCGGAACACTGAAGCTTTCTTT. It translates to CASRPRGTGARNTEAFF. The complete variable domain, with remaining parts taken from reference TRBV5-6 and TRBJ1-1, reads DAGVTQSPTHLIKTRGQQVTLRCSPKSGHDTVSWYQQALGQGPQFIFQYYEEEERQRGNFPDRFSGHQFPNYSSELNVNALLLGDSALYLCASRPRGTGARNTEAFFGQGTRLTVV.

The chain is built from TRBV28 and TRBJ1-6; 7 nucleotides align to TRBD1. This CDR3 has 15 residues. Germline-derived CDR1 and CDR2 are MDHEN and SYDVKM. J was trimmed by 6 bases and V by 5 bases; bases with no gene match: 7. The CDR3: CASSDYGTVNSPLHF. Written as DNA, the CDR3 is TGTGCCAGCAGTGATTACGGGACAGTTAATTCACCCCTCCACTTT.

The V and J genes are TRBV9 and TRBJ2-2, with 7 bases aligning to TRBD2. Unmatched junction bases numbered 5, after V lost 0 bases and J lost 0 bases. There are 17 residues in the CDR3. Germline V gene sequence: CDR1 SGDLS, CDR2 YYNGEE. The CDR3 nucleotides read TGTGCCAGCAGCGTAGTAGGTAGCGGGTCGAACACCGGGGAGCTGTTTTTT. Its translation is CASSVVGSGSNTGELFF.

CDR3 sequence reads: CASSVSQRAANEQFF. The CDR3 coding sequence is TGCGCCAGCAGCGTCAGCCAGCGGGCAGCGAATGAGCAGTTCTTC. The V and J genes are TRBV5-1 and TRBJ2-1, with a weak D call TRBD2 (6 bases). Trimming stripped 4 bases from V and 7 bases from J, with 18 bases between. Germline CDR1 SGHRS, CDR2 YFSETQ. The CDR3 loop spans 15 amino acids. The entire variable domain, with the rest obtained from reference TRBV5-1 and TRBJ2-1, is as follows: KAGVTQTPRYLIKTRGQQVTLSCSPISGHRSVSWYQQTPGQGLQFLFEYFSETQRNKGNFPGRFSGRQFSNSRSEMNVSTLELGDSALYLCASSVSQRAANEQFFGPGTRLTVL.

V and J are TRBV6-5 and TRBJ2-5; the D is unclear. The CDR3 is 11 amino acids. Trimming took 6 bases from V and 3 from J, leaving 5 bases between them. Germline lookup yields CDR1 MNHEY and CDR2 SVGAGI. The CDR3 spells CASRSEETQYF. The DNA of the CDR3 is TGTGCCAGCAGATCCGAAGAGACCCAGTACTTC.

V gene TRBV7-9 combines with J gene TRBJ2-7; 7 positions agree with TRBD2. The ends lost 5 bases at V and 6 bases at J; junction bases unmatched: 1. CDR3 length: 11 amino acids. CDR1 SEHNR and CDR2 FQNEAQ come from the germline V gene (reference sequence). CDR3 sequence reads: CASSPGGEQYF. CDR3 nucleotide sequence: TGTGCCAGCAGCCCGGGGGGCGAGCAGTACTTC.

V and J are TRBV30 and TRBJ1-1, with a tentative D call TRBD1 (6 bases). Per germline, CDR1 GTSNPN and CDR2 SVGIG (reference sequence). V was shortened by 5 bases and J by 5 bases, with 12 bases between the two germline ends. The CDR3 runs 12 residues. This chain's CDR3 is CAWHRVGTEAFF. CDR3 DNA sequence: TGTGCCTGGCACAGGGTAGGGACTGAAGCTTTCTTT. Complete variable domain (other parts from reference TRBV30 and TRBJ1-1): SQTIHQWPATLVQPVGSPLSLECTVEGTSNPNLYWYRQAAGRGLQLLFYSVGIGQISSEVPQNLSASRPQDRQFILSSKKLLLSDSGFYLCAWHRVGTEAFFGQGTRLTVV.

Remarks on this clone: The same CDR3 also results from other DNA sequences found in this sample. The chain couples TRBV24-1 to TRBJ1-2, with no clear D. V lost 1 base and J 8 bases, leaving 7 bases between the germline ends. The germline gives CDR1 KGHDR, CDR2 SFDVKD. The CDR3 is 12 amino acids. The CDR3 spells CATSDFRGGYTF. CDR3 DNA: TGTGCCACCAGTGATTTCCGAGGGGGCTACACCTTC.

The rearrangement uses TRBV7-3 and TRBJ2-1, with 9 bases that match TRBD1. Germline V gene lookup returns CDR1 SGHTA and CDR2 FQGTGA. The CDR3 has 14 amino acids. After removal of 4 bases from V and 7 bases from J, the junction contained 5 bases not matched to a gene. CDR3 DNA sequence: TGTGCCAGCAGCTCCCTGACAGGGGGGAATGAGCAGTTCTTC. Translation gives CASSSLTGGNEQFF.

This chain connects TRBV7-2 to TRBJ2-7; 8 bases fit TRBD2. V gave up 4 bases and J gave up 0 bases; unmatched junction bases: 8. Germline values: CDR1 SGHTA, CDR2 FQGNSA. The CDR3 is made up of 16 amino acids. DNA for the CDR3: TGTGCCAGCAGCTCGCCGGGGGGGCCCTTCTCCTACGAGCAGTACTTC. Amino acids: CASSSPGGPFSYEQYF.

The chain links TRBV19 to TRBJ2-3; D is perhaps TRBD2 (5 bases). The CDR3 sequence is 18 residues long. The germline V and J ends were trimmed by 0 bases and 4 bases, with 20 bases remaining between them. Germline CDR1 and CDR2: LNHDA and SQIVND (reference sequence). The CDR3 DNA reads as TGTGCCAGTAGTATAGATCTAGCCGGCACAAGGACGTCAGATACGCAGTATTTT. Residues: CASSIDLAGTRTSDTQYF.

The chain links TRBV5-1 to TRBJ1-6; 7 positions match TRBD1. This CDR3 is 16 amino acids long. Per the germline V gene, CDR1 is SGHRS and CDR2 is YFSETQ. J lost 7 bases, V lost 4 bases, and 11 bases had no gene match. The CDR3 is CASSQTGTVGNSPLHF. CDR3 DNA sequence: TGCGCCAGCAGCCAAACCGGGACAGTGGGGAATTCACCCCTCCACTTT.